This T cell receptor beta chain derives from a study of blood T cell repertoires in COVID-19. The wider study: Spain, Italy and the United States supplied samples that represented acute and convalescent COVID-19. Sample material is recorded as cDNA or gDNA derived from T cells, B-cell-depleted T cells, or PBMCs.

Authors' processing steps: The assay estimated nucleated cells by amplifying reference gene primers. Method: immunoSEQ multiplex PCR; TCRdb's copy keeps in-frame clones and lacks some. For V, J and clone size, that table is used; D and trimming come from the DNA. The sample has about 85,000 clones; around 80% are singletons. Germline V gene lookup returns CDR1 SGHVS and CDR2 FQNEAQ. J gave up 0 bases and V 0 bases, and 7 bases lay outside the gene matches. The CDR3 contains 18 residues. The TCR originated in a human donor in a cohort sampled during active COVID-19. The sample taken for sequencing was peripheral blood. The V gene is TRBV7-8, the J gene TRBJ2-7; 11 nucleotides match TRBD2. The CDR3 spells CASSLAVAGGPRSYEQYF. The CDR3 DNA reads as TGTGCCAGCAGCTTAGCGGTAGCGGGGGGGCCGCGCTCCTACGAGCAGTACTTC.